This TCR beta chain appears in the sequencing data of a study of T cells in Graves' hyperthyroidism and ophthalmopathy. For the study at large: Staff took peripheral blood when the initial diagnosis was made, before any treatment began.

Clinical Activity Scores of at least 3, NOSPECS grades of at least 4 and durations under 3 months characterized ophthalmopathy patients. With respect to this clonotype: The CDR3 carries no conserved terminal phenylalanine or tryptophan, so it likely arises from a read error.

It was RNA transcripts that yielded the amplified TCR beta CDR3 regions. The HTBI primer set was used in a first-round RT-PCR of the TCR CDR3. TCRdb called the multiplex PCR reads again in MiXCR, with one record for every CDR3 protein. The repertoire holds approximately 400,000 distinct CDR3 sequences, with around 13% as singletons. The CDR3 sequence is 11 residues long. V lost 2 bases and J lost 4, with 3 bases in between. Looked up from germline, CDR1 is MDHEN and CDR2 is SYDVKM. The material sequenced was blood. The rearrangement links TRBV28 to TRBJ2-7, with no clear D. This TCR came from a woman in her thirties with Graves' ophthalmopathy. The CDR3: CASSLTYEQYL. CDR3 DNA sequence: TGTGCCAGCAGTTTAACTTACGAGCAGTACCTC.